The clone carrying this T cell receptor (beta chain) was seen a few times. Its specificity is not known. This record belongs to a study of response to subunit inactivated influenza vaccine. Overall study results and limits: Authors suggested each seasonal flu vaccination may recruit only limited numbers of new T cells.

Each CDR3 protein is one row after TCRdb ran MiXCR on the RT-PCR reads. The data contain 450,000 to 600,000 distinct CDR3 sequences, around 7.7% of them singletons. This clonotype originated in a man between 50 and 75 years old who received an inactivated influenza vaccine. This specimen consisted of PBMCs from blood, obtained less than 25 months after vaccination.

CDR3 amino acids: CSATVGPDNSPLHF. The CDR3 DNA sequence: TGCAGTGCTACCGTGGGACCGGATAATTCACCCCTCCACTTT. The V gene is TRBV20-1, the J gene TRBJ1-6; TRBD1 might be the D (5 bases). The CDR3 is made up of 14 amino acids. Per the germline V gene, CDR1 is DFQATT and CDR2 is SNEGSKA (reference sequence). V was clipped by 4 bases and J by 5 bases, with 12 bases between them.